Below are 8 T cell receptor beta chains sequenced from a single sample in a study of cytomegalovirus exposure and HLA in healthy donors. With 60 Vbeta and 13 Jbeta primers, the PCR was carried out. TCRdb's copy holds only in-frame clones and misses some; the assay was immunoSEQ multiplex PCR. The sample consists of over 85,000 clones, roughly 76% of them appearing once. Input material: PBMCs. The receptors were gathered from a man aged 35-49 years in good health and CMV-seronegative.

V gene TRBV5-4 combines with J gene TRBJ1-1, with 7 bases matching TRBD1. CDR3 length equals 14 residues. V gave up 5 bases and J gave up 1 base; unmatched junction bases: 5. The V gene's germline CDR1 is SGHNT and CDR2 YYREEE (reference sequence). The CDR3 DNA follows: TGTGCCAGCAGACGACAGGGTCCGAACACTGAAGCTTTCTTT. It translates to CASRRQGPNTEAFF.

This chain joins TRBV11-1 and TRBJ2-2; TRBD1 might be the D (5 bases). CDR3 length: 14 amino acids. The V gene lost 2 bases and the J gene lost 3 bases, with 7 bases spanning the gap. CDR1 and CDR2 (germline): SGHAT, FQDESV (reference sequence). The DNA of the CDR3 is TGTGCCAGCAGCTTATTGGGGCACACCGGGGAGCTGTTTTTT. Its protein is CASSLLGHTGELFF.

The gene calls are TRBV7-2 and TRBJ2-5, with D possibly TRBD1 on 6 matching bases. In germline, CDR1 is SGHTA, CDR2 FQGNSA. The CDR3 is 16 residues long. V shed 2 bases and J shed 6 bases, with 19 bases lying between them. CDR3 loop: CASSLRGRGLMKTQYF. CDR3 bases: TGTGCCAGCAGCTTACGTGGCAGGGGCTTGATGAAGACCCAGTACTTC.

This rearrangement joins TRBV5-1 to TRBJ2-1; possibly TRBD2 for D (5 bases). Germline V gene data show CDR1 as SGHRS and CDR2 as YFSETQ. CDR3 length equals 15 residues. Trimming shortened V by 2 bases and J by 0 bases, and 9 bases separated the two germline ends. The CDR3 loop reads CASSFVGGSYNEQFF. The CDR3 bases are TGCGCCAGCAGCTTTGTCGGAGGCTCCTACAATGAGCAGTTCTTC.

This chain joins TRBV14 and TRBJ2-1; TRBD2 agrees at 8 bases. V lost 0 bases and J lost 0; bases outside the gene matches: 7. The CDR3 totals 18 residues. Per germline, CDR1 SGHDN and CDR2 FVKESK. The CDR3 protein is CASSQEGSGGLSYNEQFF. In DNA, the CDR3 is TGTGCCAGCAGCCAAGAAGGCAGCGGGGGCCTCTCCTACAATGAGCAGTTCTTC.

This clone was recorded once. The rearrangement uses TRBV25-1 and TRBJ1-2; 7 nucleotides align to TRBD1. CDR1 and CDR2 from the germline V gene are MGHDK and SYGVNS. This CDR3 is built from 17 residues. V shed 5 bases and J 0 bases; nucleotides not matched to a gene: 12. This CDR3 reads CASSYQGGGWTNYGYTF. CDR3 nucleotides: TGTGCCAGCAGTTACCAGGGGGGCGGATGGACTAACTATGGCTACACCTTC.

The chain uses TRBV28 and TRBJ1-2; D not resolved. The V end was cut by 5 bases, the J end by 8 bases, with 12 bases between. The CDR3 runs to 12 residues. In germline, CDR1 is MDHEN, CDR2 SYDVKM. The CDR3 region is CASSPRAVGYTF. CDR3 in DNA: TGTGCCAGCAGTCCGCGGGCAGTCGGCTACACCTTC.

The chain employs TRBV11-2 and TRBJ2-1; TRBD2 aligns across 8 bases. The CDR3 totals 16 residues. J lost 1 base, V lost 5 bases, and 7 bases had no gene match. Germline lookup yields CDR1 SGHAT and CDR2 FQNNGV. Here the CDR3 reads CASSQDTGGSYNEQFF. CDR3 coding DNA: TGTGCCAGCAGCCAAGATACGGGGGGGTCCTACAATGAGCAGTTCTTC. The complete variable domain, with remaining parts taken from reference TRBV11-2 and TRBJ2-1, reads EAGVAQSPRYKIIEKRQSVAFWCNPISGHATLYWYQQILGQGPKLLIQFQNNGVVDDSQLPKDRFSAERLKGVDSTLKIQPAKLEDSAVYLCASSQDTGGSYNEQFFGPGTRLTVL.